These 7 T cell receptor beta chains originate from one sample sequenced in a study of spatial heterogeneity in lung cancer (dated by TCRdb to about 2019). Results the study describes overall, beyond this receptor: The number of expanded intratumoral alpha and beta TCRs correlated with the tumor nonsynonymous mutation count.

Interpreted using the paper, the time point label stands for: sample taken at primary tumor resection. Library preparation used 5' RACE. The run used a NextSeq 500. TCRdb took the public reads, trimmed them with fastp at Q25, ran MiXCR for clone calling and kept in-frame beta chains. Entries are consolidated by CDR3 protein sequence, retaining the most common genes and DNA. Within this sample are around 20,000 distinct CDR3 sequences, with under 3.5% of them counted one time only. About 7.7% of the sample is taken by the ten largest. For these receptors, no antigen is known. The sequences come from lung tumor tissue, collected at surgery. These receptor sequences come from a male donor with early-stage non-small cell lung cancer.

This clonotype has at least ten counts. Mismatch with germline at one junction end may stem from a read error. The genes are TRBV7-7 and TRBJ2-5, with 7 bases fitting TRBD1. Germline V gene data show CDR1 as SSHAT and CDR2 as FNYEAQ (reference sequence). The length of the CDR3 is 14 residues. CDR3 residues: CASSSTGILETQYF. The CDR3 coding sequence is TGTGCTAGCAGCTCGACAGGGATCCTGGAGACCCAGTACTTC.

The sample holds many counts of this clonotype. The rearrangement uses TRBV28 and TRBJ1-5; D is undetermined. This CDR3 has 15 amino acids. The V end lost 1 base, the J end lost 10 bases, and 17 bases lay between the germline ends. Germline V gene lookup returns CDR1 MDHEN and CDR2 SYDVKM. CDR3 sequence: CASSLSSSRPLPQHF. The CDR3 bases are TGTGCCAGCAGTTTATCCAGTTCGCGGCCACTACCCCAGCATTTT.

This clonotype occurred many times. The genes are TRBV20-1 and TRBJ2-2; D is unclear. CDR1 and CDR2 (germline): DFQATT, SNEGSKA (reference sequence). V was cut by 4 bases and J by 3 bases, with 9 bases left in between. The CDR3 totals 13 residues. As DNA, the CDR3 is TGCAGTGCTAAGGCCCCTGACACCGGGGAGCTGTTTTTT. Its protein is CSAKAPDTGELFF.

This clonotype has at least ten counts. This chain uses TRBV24-1 with TRBJ2-3; D is undetermined. The CDR3 has 13 residues. The V end was cut by 4 bases, the J end by 4 bases, with 8 bases between. The germline gives CDR1 KGHDR, CDR2 SFDVKD. The CDR3 coding sequence is TGTGCCACCAGTGACCTACACCCAGATACGCAGTATTTT. Protein sequence: CATSDLHPDTQYF.

In its sample, this clonotype was seen many times. The gene calls are TRBV27 and TRBJ1-5, with D uncertain. V lost 5 bases and J 6 bases, leaving 11 bases between the germline ends. The CDR3 has 13 amino acids. Germline CDR1 and CDR2: MNHEY and SMNVEV (reference sequence). The chain's CDR3 is CASSIKWGQPQHF. CDR3 nucleotide sequence: TGTGCCAGCAGTATTAAATGGGGTCAGCCCCAGCATTTT.

This clonotype was picked up many times. The CDR3: CASSLLGTQYF. Here the CDR3 DNA reads TGTGCCAGCAGCCTGCTAGGGACCCAGTACTTC. The chain couples TRBV7-2 to TRBJ2-5; D gene ambiguous. This CDR3 has 11 residues. V lost 5 bases to trimming and J lost 7 bases, with 8 bases between them. CDR1 is SGHTA and CDR2 is FQGNSA in the germline V gene.

This clonotype was recorded at least ten times. This chain uses TRBV7-9 with TRBJ2-2, with a tentative D call TRBD2 (5 bases). This CDR3 is built from 11 residues. Trimming shortened V by 6 bases and J by 6 bases, and 5 bases separated the two germline ends. Germline loops: CDR1 SEHNR, CDR2 FQNEAQ (reference sequence). The CDR3 nucleotides are TGTGCCAGCAGGGGAGCCGGGGAGCTGTTTTTT. Its translation is CASRGAGELFF.